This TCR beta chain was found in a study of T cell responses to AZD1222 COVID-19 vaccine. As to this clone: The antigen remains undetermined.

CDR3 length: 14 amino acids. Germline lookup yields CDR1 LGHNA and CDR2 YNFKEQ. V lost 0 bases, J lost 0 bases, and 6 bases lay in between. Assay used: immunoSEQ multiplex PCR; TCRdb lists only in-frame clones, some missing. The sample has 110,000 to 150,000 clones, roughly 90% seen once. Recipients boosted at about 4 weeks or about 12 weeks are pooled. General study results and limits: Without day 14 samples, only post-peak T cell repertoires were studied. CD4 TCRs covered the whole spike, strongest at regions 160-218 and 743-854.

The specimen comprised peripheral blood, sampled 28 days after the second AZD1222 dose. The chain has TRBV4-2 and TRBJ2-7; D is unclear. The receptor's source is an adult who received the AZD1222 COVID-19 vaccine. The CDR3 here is CASSQDPSSYEQYF. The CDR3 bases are TGTGCCAGCAGCCAAGACCCGTCCTCCTACGAGCAGTACTTC.